This T cell receptor (beta chain) is drawn from a study of cytomegalovirus exposure and HLA in healthy donors. Whole-study context: Roughly 85 million unique TCRs from HLA-typed donors were held in an early release of data.

Primers for the PCR totalled 60 Vbeta and 13 Jbeta. Measured with immunoSEQ multiplex PCR; TCRdb has only the in-frame clones, and not every one. The data contain over 150,000 clones, roughly 70% of them singletons. Study outcomes and limitations: Productive status was seen about 90% or about 30% of the time for most TCR beta V segments in an earlier analysis.

The germline gives CDR1 SGHTA, CDR2 FQGNSA. The CDR3 loop spans 15 amino acids. V shed 4 bases and J shed 10 bases, with 22 bases lying between them. Note on this clone: Its antigen is currently unknown.

The V call is TRBV7-2, the J call TRBJ1-2, with D unresolved. Sequencing was carried out using PBMCs. This receptor was taken from a woman aged 18-29 years in good health and CMV-seropositive. This CDR3 is CASSSPGEVGVLYTF. CDR3 nucleotide sequence: TGTGCCAGCAGCTCCCCTGGGGAAGTCGGGGTCCTCTACACCTTC.